Listed here are 23 T cell receptor beta chains from one sample, sequenced in a study of shared clonotypes between healthy human individuals. Cells designated naive CD8 were CD45RO-negative and were positively selected for CCR7, with terminally differentiated effector memory CD45RA+ cells excluded. Profiled with immunoSEQ multiplex PCR; TCRdb holds only in-frame clones, not every one. The table has about 2.1 million clones, about 92% seen once; the top ten hold about 1.8%. Source material: naive CD8+ T cells from PBMCs. These receptor sequences come from a man aged 18 to 29 in good health. Some clones in this sample may be carry-over from other donors' samples.

This rearrangement joins TRBV19 to TRBJ1-2; D is uncertain. The CDR3 is 13 residues long. CDR1 and CDR2 (germline): LNHDA, SQIVND (reference sequence). V shed 6 bases and J shed 8 bases, with 16 bases lying between them. The CDR3 region is CASSLHRAWGYTF. The CDR3 nucleotides are TGTGCCAGTAGCCTGCACCGGGCCTGGGGCTACACCTTC.

The CDR3: CASSLAWDRDSKAFF. The CDR3 DNA reads TGTGCCAGCAGCTTGGCCTGGGACAGGGACAGTAAAGCTTTCTTT. This rearrangement joins TRBV5-5 to TRBJ1-1; 9 positions match TRBD1. Looked up from germline, CDR1 is SGHKS and CDR2 is YYEKEE (reference sequence). The CDR3 sequence is 15 residues long. Unmatched junction bases numbered 9, after V lost 0 bases and J lost 9 bases.

CDR3 nucleotide sequence: TGTGCCAGCAGGAAAGAAGGGACAGCCCTAACCTACGAGCAGTACTTC. Protein product: CASRKEGTALTYEQYF. The chain employs TRBV2 and TRBJ2-7, with 7 nucleotides matching TRBD1. J was trimmed by 2 bases and V by 6 bases; bases with no gene match: 13. The CDR3 sequence is 16 residues long. Germline V gene data show CDR1 as SNHLY and CDR2 as FYNNEI.

The genes are TRBV7-9 and TRBJ1-2; D possibly corresponds to TRBD1 (5 bases). Germline CDR1 and CDR2: SEHNR and FQNEAQ (reference sequence). The V end lost 5 bases, the J end lost 2 bases, and 15 bases lay between the germline ends. The CDR3 totals 15 residues. CDR3 in DNA: TGTGCCAGCAGCCCAGGTATTGGGGCGAACTATGGCTACACCTTC. Encoded protein: CASSPGIGANYGYTF.

This chain joins TRBV5-5 and TRBJ2-1, with a weak D call TRBD2 (6 bases). Per germline, CDR1 SGHKS and CDR2 YYEKEE (reference sequence). V lost 0 bases, J lost 4 bases, and 11 bases lay in between. This CDR3 spans 15 amino acids. CDR3 amino acids: CASSLEGLPYNEQFF. CDR3 DNA sequence: TGTGCCAGCAGCTTGGAAGGACTACCATACAATGAGCAGTTCTTC. The full variable domain, with the rest looked up from reference TRBV5-5 and TRBJ2-1, is DAGVTQSPTHLIKTRGQQVTLRCSPISGHKSVSWYQQVLGQGPQFIFQYYEKEERGRGNFPDRFSARQFPNYSSELNVNALLLGDSALYLCASSLEGLPYNEQFFGPGTRLTVL.

This chain joins TRBV4-1 and TRBJ2-3, with 8 bases aligning to TRBD2. CDR1 and CDR2 (germline): MGHRA, YSYEKL. This CDR3 contains 14 residues. V lost 5 bases and J lost 0; bases outside the gene matches: 1. CDR3 bases: TGCGCCAGCAGCAGACTAGCGAGCACAGATACGCAGTATTTT. It codes for CASSRLASTDTQYF.

This chain uses TRBV19 with TRBJ2-7; D tentatively reads TRBD1 or TRBD2 (5 bases each). The CDR3 has 13 amino acids. V lost 10 bases and J lost 4, with 17 bases in between. Per the germline V gene, CDR1 is LNHDA and CDR2 is SQIVND (reference sequence). The CDR3 DNA is TGTGCCACCGTGGGCAGGGAGACTTACGAGCAGTACTTC. Its translation: CATVGRETYEQYF.

The chain carries TRBV4-2 and TRBJ2-7; 9 positions match TRBD2. CDR1 and CDR2 from the germline V gene are LGHNA and YNFKEQ. This CDR3 spans 17 amino acids. After removal of 4 bases from V and 0 bases from J, the junction contained 10 bases not matched to a gene. CDR3 nucleotide sequence: TGTGCCAGCAGCCCGACTAGCGGTCCAGACAGCTCCTACGAGCAGTACTTC. This encodes CASSPTSGPDSSYEQYF.

V and J are TRBV29-1 and TRBJ2-1; D gene unclear. This CDR3 comprises 11 residues. Germline assignment: CDR1 SQVTM and CDR2 ANQGSEA. Trimming cost V 1 base and J 7 bases, with 5 bases left between them. The CDR3 nucleotides read TGCAGCGTTGAAGCCGAAAATGAGCAGTTCTTC. Residues: CSVEAENEQFF.

V usage is TRBV2 and J usage is TRBJ2-3, with 7 nucleotides matching TRBD1. V lost 6 bases and J lost 1; bases outside the gene matches: 7. The CDR3 is 15 amino acids. The germline gives CDR1 SNHLY, CDR2 FYNNEI. Written as DNA, the CDR3 is TGTGCCAGCAGACCCCAGGGGACAGGCACAGATACGCAGTATTTT. Translated, it gives CASRPQGTGTDTQYF.

The CDR3 region is CASSESGSYEQYF. The CDR3 nucleotides read TGTGCCAGCAGCGAATCGGGCAGTTACGAGCAGTACTTC. This chain links TRBV7-8 with TRBJ2-7, with D unresolved. V was clipped by 5 bases and J by 4 bases, with 12 bases between them. CDR1 is SGHVS, CDR2 FQNEAQ, per germline. This CDR3 is 13 amino acids long.

On this clone itself: The sample carries other DNA sequences with the same CDR3. V is TRBV9 and J is TRBJ2-7; weak D call: TRBD2 (6 bases). Trimming shortened V by 4 bases and J by 1 base, and 9 bases separated the two germline ends. The CDR3 sequence is 13 residues long. The germline gives CDR1 SGDLS, CDR2 YYNGEE. CDR3 coding DNA: TGTGCCAGCAGCCCGGGGACTTCCTACGAGCAGTACTTC. It translates to CASSPGTSYEQYF.

CDR3 DNA: TGTGCCAGCAGTCCTACCAGAATAGAGGTCGGTGAAGCTTTCTTT. It is translated as CASSPTRIEVGEAFF. V usage is TRBV2 and J usage is TRBJ1-1, with unresolved D. The CDR3 contains 15 residues. From germline, CDR1 is SNHLY and CDR2 FYNNEI. Trimming left V 5 bases short and J 7 bases short, with 20 bases between. Based on the CDR3 plus reference TRBV2 and TRBJ1-1, the full variable domain is EPEVTQTPSHQVTQMGQEVILRCVPISNHLYFYWYRQILGQKVEFLVSFYNNEISEKSEIFDDQFSVERPDGSNFTLKIRSTKLEDSAMYFCASSPTRIEVGEAFFGQGTRLTVV.

The genes are TRBV13 and TRBJ2-7; D tentatively reads TRBD1 or TRBD2 (5 bases each). Trimming pared 5 bases from V and 3 bases from J, leaving 17 bases between. The length of the CDR3 is 15 residues. CDR1 and CDR2 (germline): PRHDT, FYEKMQ (reference sequence). This CDR3 reads CASSPLGTVNYEQYF. The CDR3 nucleotides are TGTGCCAGCAGCCCCCTAGGGACGGTAAACTACGAGCAGTACTTC.

V is TRBV6-6 and J is TRBJ2-7, with no clear D. CDR1 is MNHNY, CDR2 SVGAGI, per germline (reference sequence). This CDR3 has 13 amino acids. Between the trimmed V and J ends, which lost 7 bases and 1 base, there was a span of 11 bases. The CDR3 sequence is CASTPTESYEQYF. The CDR3 DNA sequence: TGTGCCAGCACCCCAACTGAATCCTACGAGCAGTACTTC.

The chain carries TRBV13 and TRBJ2-1; D is undetermined. The CDR3 is 13 residues long. CDR1 and CDR2 from the germline V gene are PRHDT and FYEKMQ (reference sequence). V lost 1 base and J 9 bases, leaving 10 bases between the germline ends. Here the CDR3 reads CASSLAGVPEQFF. The CDR3, as DNA: TGTGCCAGCAGCTTAGCTGGGGTCCCTGAGCAGTTCTTC.

V gene TRBV19 combines with J gene TRBJ1-1; no firm D call. V was pared by 0 bases and J by 1 base, with 9 bases between. This CDR3 region has 15 residues. Germline V CDR1 and CDR2: LNHDA, SQIVND (reference sequence). CDR3 in DNA: TGTGCCAGTAGTATAGATCTAGAACAGAACACTGAAGCTTTCTTT. Amino acids: CASSIDLEQNTEAFF.

This clone was seen just once. J is TRBJ2-7 and V is TRBV4-1; TRBD2 matches at 13 bases. With V trimmed by 4 bases and J by 3 bases, 3 bases remained unmatched. The CDR3 is 15 amino acids. CDR1 MGHRA and CDR2 YSYEKL come from the germline V gene. The CDR3 loop is CASSPTSGGGYEQYF. For the CDR3, the DNA is TGCGCCAGCAGCCCTACTAGCGGGGGGGGCTACGAGCAGTACTTC.

This chain uses TRBV7-2 with TRBJ2-2; TRBD1 is a possible D gene (6 bases). The CDR3 is 16 residues long. Germline lookup yields CDR1 SGHTA and CDR2 FQGNSA. V was cut by 4 bases and J by 4 bases, with 16 bases left in between. The CDR3 nucleotides read TGTGCCAGCAGCTCCCGCCCAGGGGACCTCACCGGGGAGCTGTTTTTT. Amino acid sequence: CASSSRPGDLTGELFF.

The chain has TRBV9 and TRBJ2-7; weak D call: TRBD1 (6 bases). Trimming removed 4 bases at V and 4 bases at J, with 21 bases between. Germline CDR1 reads SGDLS; CDR2 reads YYNGEE. The CDR3 extends over 16 amino acids. The CDR3 DNA follows: TGTGCCAGCAGCCCATACAGGGTTCCCCAACCTTACGAGCAGTACTTC. This translates into CASSPYRVPQPYEQYF.

CDR3 protein: CASSWFLGDEQFF. The CDR3 DNA follows: TGTGCCAGCAGTTGGTTTTTGGGGGATGAGCAGTTCTTC. The gene calls are TRBV27 and TRBJ2-1, with D perhaps being TRBD1 or TRBD2 (5 bases each). V lost 4 bases and J 8 bases, leaving 12 bases between the germline ends. This CDR3 contains 13 residues. Germline loops: CDR1 MNHEY, CDR2 SMNVEV (reference sequence).

The rearrangement joins TRBV27 to TRBJ1-1; TRBD1 agrees at 8 bases. The CDR3 is 15 residues long. Trimming took 2 bases from V and 2 from J; bases not matched to a gene: 4. The germline CDR1 and CDR2 sequences are MNHEY and SMNVEV (reference sequence). The CDR3 DNA follows: TGTGCCAGCAGTTTACGGCAGGGGGCAAACACTGAAGCTTTCTTT. Its protein product is CASSLRQGANTEAFF.

The rearrangement links TRBV27 to TRBJ2-5; D uncertain. The V end was cut by 4 bases, the J end by 3 bases, with 3 bases between. Per germline, CDR1 MNHEY and CDR2 SMNVEV (reference sequence). The CDR3 runs 11 residues. The CDR3 nucleotides are TGTGCCAGCAGTTCAGAAGAGACCCAGTACTTC. Translating it yields CASSSEETQYF.